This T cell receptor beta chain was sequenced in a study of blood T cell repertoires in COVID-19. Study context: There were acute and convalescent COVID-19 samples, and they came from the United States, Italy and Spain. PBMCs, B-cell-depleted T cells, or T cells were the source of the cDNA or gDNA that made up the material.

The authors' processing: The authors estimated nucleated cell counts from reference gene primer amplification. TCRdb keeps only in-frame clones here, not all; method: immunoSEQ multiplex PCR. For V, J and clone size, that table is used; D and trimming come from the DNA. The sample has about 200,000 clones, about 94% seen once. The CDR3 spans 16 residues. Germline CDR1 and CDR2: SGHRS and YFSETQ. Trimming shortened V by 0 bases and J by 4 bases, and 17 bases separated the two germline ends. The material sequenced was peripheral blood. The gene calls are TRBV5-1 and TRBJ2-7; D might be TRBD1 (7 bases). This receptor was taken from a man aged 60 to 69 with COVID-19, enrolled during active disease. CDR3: CASSLGHPGDSYEQYF. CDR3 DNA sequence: TGCGCCAGCAGCTTGGGGCATCCGGGGGACAGTTACGAGCAGTACTTC.